This T cell receptor (beta chain) was retrieved from a study of pediatric ulcerative colitis. Study conclusions and caveats: Two rectal CDR3 clonotypes occurred in all ulcerative colitis patients.

Up to 500,000 reads were sequenced per sample. Repertoires were generated with immunoSEQ multiplex PCR, while TCRdb's copy carries only in-frame clones and drops some. This table holds about 60,000 clones, around 87% found once. About this clone itself: The antigen remains unidentified.

V was trimmed by 4 bases and J by 5 bases, leaving 15 bases between them. The CDR3 has 14 residues. The germline V gene encodes CDR1 MDHEN and CDR2 SYDVKM. The chain has TRBV28 and TRBJ2-7; perhaps D is TRBD1 or TRBD2 (5 bases each). This TCR derives from a boy aged 10-17 years who was a control in a study of pediatric ulcerative colitis. The sample was blood. The CDR3 bases are TGTGCCAGCAGTTCGGGACCTCACCCCCACGAGCAGTACTTC. Its translation: CASSSGPHPHEQYF.